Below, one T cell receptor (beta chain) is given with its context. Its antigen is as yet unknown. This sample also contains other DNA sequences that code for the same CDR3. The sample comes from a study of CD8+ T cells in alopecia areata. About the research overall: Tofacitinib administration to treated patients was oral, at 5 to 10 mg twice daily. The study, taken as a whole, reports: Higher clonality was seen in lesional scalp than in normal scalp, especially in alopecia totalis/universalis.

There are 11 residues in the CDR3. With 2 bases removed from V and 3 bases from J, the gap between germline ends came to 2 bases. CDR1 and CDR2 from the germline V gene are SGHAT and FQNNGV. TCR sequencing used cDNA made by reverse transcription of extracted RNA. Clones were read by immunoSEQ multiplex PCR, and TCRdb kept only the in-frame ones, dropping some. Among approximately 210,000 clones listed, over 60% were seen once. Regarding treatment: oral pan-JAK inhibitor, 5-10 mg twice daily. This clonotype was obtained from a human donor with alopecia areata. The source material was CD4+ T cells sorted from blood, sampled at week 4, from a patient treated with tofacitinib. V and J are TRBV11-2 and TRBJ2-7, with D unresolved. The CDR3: CASSLRYEQYF. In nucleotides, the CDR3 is TGTGCCAGCAGCTTACGCTACGAGCAGTACTTC.